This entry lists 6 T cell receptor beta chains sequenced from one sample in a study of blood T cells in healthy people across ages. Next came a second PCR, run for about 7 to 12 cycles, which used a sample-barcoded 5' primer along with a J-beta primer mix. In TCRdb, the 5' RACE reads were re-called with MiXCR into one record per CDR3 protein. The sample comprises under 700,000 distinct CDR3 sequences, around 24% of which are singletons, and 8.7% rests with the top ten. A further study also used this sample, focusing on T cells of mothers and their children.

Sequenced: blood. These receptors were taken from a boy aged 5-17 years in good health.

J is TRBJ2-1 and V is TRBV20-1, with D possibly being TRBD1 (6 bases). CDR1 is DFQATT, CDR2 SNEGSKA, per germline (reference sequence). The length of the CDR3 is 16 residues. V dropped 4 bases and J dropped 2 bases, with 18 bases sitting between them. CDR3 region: CSAKDVGRDTYNEQFF. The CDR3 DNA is TGCAGTGCTAAGGACGTCGGAAGGGACACCTACAATGAGCAGTTCTTC.

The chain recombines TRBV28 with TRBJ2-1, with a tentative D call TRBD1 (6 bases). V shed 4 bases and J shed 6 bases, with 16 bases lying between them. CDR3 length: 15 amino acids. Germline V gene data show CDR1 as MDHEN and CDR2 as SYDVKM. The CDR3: CASSYFFGGPNEQFF. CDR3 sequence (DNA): TGTGCCAGCAGTTACTTTTTTGGGGGCCCCAATGAGCAGTTCTTC.

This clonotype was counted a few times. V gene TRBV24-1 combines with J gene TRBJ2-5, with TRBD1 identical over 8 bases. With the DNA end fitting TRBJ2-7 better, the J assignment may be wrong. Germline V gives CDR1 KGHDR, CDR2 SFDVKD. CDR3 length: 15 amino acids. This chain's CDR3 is CATSDTQGELNEQYF. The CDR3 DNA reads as TGTGCCACCAGTGATACACAGGGGGAACTTAACGAGCAGTACTTC.

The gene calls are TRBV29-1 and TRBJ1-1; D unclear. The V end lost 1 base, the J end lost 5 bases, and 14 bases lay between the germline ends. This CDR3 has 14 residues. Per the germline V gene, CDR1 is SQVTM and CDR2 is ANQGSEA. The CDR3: CSVEGGESGTEAFF. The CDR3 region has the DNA TGCAGCGTTGAAGGGGGTGAGTCGGGAACTGAAGCTTTCTTT.

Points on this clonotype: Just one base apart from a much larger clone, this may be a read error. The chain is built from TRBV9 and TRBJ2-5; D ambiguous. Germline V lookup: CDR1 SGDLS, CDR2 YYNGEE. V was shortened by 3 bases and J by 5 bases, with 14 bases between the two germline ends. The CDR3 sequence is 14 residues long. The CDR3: CASSECGRAETQYF. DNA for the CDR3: TGTGCCAGCAGCGAATGTGGACGGGCGGAGACCCAGTACTTC.

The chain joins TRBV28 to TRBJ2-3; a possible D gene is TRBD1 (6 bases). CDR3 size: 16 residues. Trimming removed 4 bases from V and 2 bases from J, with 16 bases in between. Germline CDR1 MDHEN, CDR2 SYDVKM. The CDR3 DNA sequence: TGTGCCAGCAGTTATGACCGGGACACTCTCACAGATACGCAGTATTTT. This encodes CASSYDRDTLTDTQYF. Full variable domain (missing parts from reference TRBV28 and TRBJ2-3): DVKVTQSSRYLVKRTGEKVFLECVQDMDHENMFWYRQDPGLGLRLIYFSYDVKMKEKGDIPEGYSVSREKKERFSLILESASTNQTSMYLCASSYDRDTLTDTQYFGPGTRLTVL.